These 17 T cell receptor beta chains share one sample of origin, sequenced in a study of PD-1 blockade in classical Hodgkin lymphoma. Brentuximab vedotin exposure varied among the patients, all of whom had relapsed after autologous stem cell transplantation. Isolation of CD8+ T cells from thawed PBMCs used magnetic negative selection. Only in-frame clones appear in the TCRdb table, and some are missing; sequencing was by immunoSEQ multiplex PCR. The table lists roughly 11,000 clones, roughly 80% of them singletons. Specimen: CD8+ T cells from blood, collected at baseline. The origin of the receptors is a human donor with classical Hodgkin lymphoma.

In this sample, this clone turned up a few times. The rearrangement uses TRBV10-2 and TRBJ2-1; tentative D call: TRBD1 (6 bases). The CDR3 loop spans 12 amino acids. V dropped 6 bases and J dropped 9 bases, with 12 bases sitting between them. The germline V gene encodes CDR1 WSHSY and CDR2 SAAADI. The CDR3 reads CASSLGQIEQFF. As DNA, the CDR3 is TGCGCCAGCAGCCTCGGACAGATTGAGCAGTTCTTC.

The chain employs TRBV11-3 and TRBJ2-5, with 7 bases fitting TRBD1. The J call may be wrong; the DNA end is better matched by TRBJ2-7. This CDR3 is built from 13 residues. CDR1 is SGHNT, CDR2 YENEEA, per germline. CDR3 amino acids: CASSKGTVYEQYF. CDR3 bases: TGTGCCAGCAGCAAAGGGACAGTTTACGAGCAGTACTTC.

The chain has TRBV19 and TRBJ1-1, with D maybe TRBD1 (6 bases). CDR1 is LNHDA and CDR2 is SQIVND in the germline V gene (reference sequence). The germline V and J ends were trimmed by 9 bases and 4 bases, with 15 bases remaining between them. CDR3 size: 13 residues. DNA of the CDR3: TGTGCCAGCTCGATCGGACAGACCACTGAAGCTTTCTTT. Protein sequence: CASSIGQTTEAFF.

The chain combines TRBV5-6 with TRBJ2-7; perhaps TRBD2 as D (6 bases). Germline CDR1 and CDR2: SGHDT and YYEEEE. The ends were cut back, 0 bases at V and 5 bases at J, with 18 bases in the middle. This CDR3 region has 16 residues. The CDR3 loop is CASSLGDFLLRNEQYF. The CDR3 DNA reads as TGTGCCAGCAGCTTGGGGGACTTCCTACTGAGGAACGAGCAGTACTTC.

Only a few counts were recorded for this clone. The rearrangement links TRBV4-3 to TRBJ2-7, with 8 bases identical to TRBD1. The V gene end was trimmed by 4 bases and the J gene end by 5 bases; junction bases not matched to a gene: 1. Looked up from germline, CDR1 is LGHNA and CDR2 is YSLEER. This CDR3 is built from 12 residues. CDR3 nucleotides: TGCGCCAGCAGCCCGACAGGGGACGAGCAGTACTTC. Protein product: CASSPTGDEQYF.

The CDR3 here is CASSFGQAHEQYF. The CDR3 DNA is TGTGCCAGCAGTTTTGGGCAAGCCCACGAGCAGTACTTC. V and J are TRBV27 and TRBJ2-7, with D hard to call. This CDR3 is 13 amino acids long. CDR1 and CDR2 from the germline V gene are MNHEY and SMNVEV (reference sequence). The V and J ends lost 3 bases and 5 bases respectively, with 11 bases between them.

This clone was recorded only once. This CDR3 is CASSLDPRTSSGNTIYF. The CDR3 nucleotides are TGTGCCAGCAGCTTAGACCCTCGAACAAGCTCTGGAAACACCATATATTTT. The V call is TRBV7-6, the J call TRBJ1-3; D is unresolved. CDR3 length: 17 residues. Germline V gives CDR1 SGHVS, CDR2 FNYEAQ. V lost 1 base and J 0 bases, leaving 13 bases between the germline ends.

CDR3: CASSQAIGQMNTEAFF. In DNA form, the CDR3 reads TGCGCCAGCAGCCAAGCGATCGGACAGATGAACACTGAAGCTTTCTTT. The V and J genes are TRBV4-1 and TRBJ1-1, with a weak D call TRBD1 (6 bases). CDR3 size: 16 residues. Per germline, CDR1 MGHRA and CDR2 YSYEKL. The ends were cut back, 1 base at V and 0 bases at J, with 12 bases in the middle.

This chain links TRBV6-5 with TRBJ2-7; D perhaps matches TRBD2 (5 bases). The CDR3 has 15 amino acids. Per germline, CDR1 MNHEY and CDR2 SVGAGI. The V gene lost 6 bases and the J gene lost 5 bases, with 20 bases spanning the gap. Written as DNA, the CDR3 is TGTGCCAGCAGCTCCTCTACTAGTTATTCTGACGAGCAGTACTTC. Protein: CASSSSTSYSDEQYF.

The chain recombines TRBV11-2 with TRBJ2-5; D might be TRBD1 or TRBD2, each matching 5 bases. The last part of the DNA fits TRBJ2-7 better; the J call may be wrong. CDR1 is SGHAT, CDR2 FQNNGV, per germline. The CDR3 covers 15 residues. The CDR3 bases are TGTGCCAGCAGCTTAGGGGGGACGCCGACCTACGAGCAGTACTTC. Translating gives CASSLGGTPTYEQYF.

V usage is TRBV4-1 and J usage is TRBJ2-3, with D uncertain. This CDR3 has 15 residues. V was pared by 1 base and J by 3 bases, with 11 bases between. In germline, CDR1 is MGHRA, CDR2 YSYEKL. The CDR3 bases are TGCGCCAGCAGCCAAGGACGGGCCGCTACAGATACGCAGTATTTT. Amino acids: CASSQGRAATDTQYF.

Only one count was recorded for this clone. The chain couples TRBV11-2 to TRBJ2-1, with D possibly being TRBD1 (5 bases). This CDR3 region has 14 residues. Germline V gene lookup returns CDR1 SGHAT and CDR2 FQNNGV. Trimming stripped 0 bases from V and 3 bases from J, with 6 bases between. The CDR3 spells CASSLEGVYNEQFF. The CDR3, as DNA: TGTGCCAGCAGCTTAGAAGGGGTCTACAATGAGCAGTTCTTC.

The chain uses TRBV4-1 and TRBJ1-1; D not resolved. The CDR3 consists of 14 residues. The V gene's germline CDR1 is MGHRA and CDR2 YSYEKL. Trimming removed 1 base at V and 1 base at J, with 7 bases between. The DNA of the CDR3 is TGCGCCAGCAGCCAAGCCCCAGGGAACACTGAAGCTTTCTTT. This encodes CASSQAPGNTEAFF.

J is TRBJ1-2 and V is TRBV5-4; D is undetermined. Between the trimmed V and J ends, which lost 0 bases and 1 base, there was a span of 10 bases. Germline loops: CDR1 SGHNT, CDR2 YYREEE (reference sequence). The CDR3 loop spans 15 amino acids. The CDR3 is CASSLEGAFNYGYTF. CDR3 DNA sequence: TGTGCCAGCAGCTTGGAGGGAGCCTTTAACTATGGCTACACCTTC.

The chain joins TRBV10-1 to TRBJ1-1; D remains ambiguous. The CDR3 sequence is 15 residues long. Trimming left V 0 bases short and J 2 bases short, with 10 bases between. CDR1 and CDR2 (germline): WNHNN, SYGVQD (reference sequence). For the CDR3, the DNA is TGCGCCAGCAGTGAGTCGGGAGACGGAAACACTGAAGCTTTCTTT. Translated, it gives CASSESGDGNTEAFF.

The CDR3 DNA sequence: TGTGCCAGTAGTATAGACGGACGGTCCTACGAGCAGTACTTC. Translating it yields CASSIDGRSYEQYF. The chain has TRBV19 and TRBJ2-7; D is undetermined. Trimming shortened V by 0 bases and J by 1 base, and 7 bases separated the two germline ends. The germline V gene encodes CDR1 LNHDA and CDR2 SQIVND (reference sequence). The CDR3 consists of 14 residues.

The sample holds one count of this clone. The chain joins TRBV11-2 to TRBJ2-1; the match to TRBD1 covers 9 bases. Germline V gene data show CDR1 as SGHAT and CDR2 as FQNNGV. The CDR3 has 18 amino acids. Trimming at V came to 2 bases and at J to 8 bases, leaving 16 bases not matched to a gene. For the CDR3, the DNA is TGTGCCAGCAGCTTAAATTTCGGGACAGGGTCGATGGGCGATGAGCAGTTCTTC. The encoded protein is CASSLNFGTGSMGDEQFF.